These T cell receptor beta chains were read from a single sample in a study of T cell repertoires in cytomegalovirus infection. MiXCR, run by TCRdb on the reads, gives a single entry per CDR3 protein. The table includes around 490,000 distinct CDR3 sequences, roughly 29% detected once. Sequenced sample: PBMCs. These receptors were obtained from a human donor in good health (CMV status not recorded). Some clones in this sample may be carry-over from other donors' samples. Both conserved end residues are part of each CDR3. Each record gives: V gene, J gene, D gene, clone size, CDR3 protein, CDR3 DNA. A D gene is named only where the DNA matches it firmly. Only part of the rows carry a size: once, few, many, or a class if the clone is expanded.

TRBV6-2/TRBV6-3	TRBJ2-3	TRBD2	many	CASRKPGLDSDTQYF	TGTGCCAGCAGAAAACCGGGACTAGATTCCGATACGCAGTATTTT
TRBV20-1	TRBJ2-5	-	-	CSASRGMAETQYF	TGCAGTGCTAGCAGAGGGATGGCGGAGACCCAGTACTTC
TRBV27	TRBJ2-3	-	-	CASTRTRVTDTQYF	TGTGCCAGCACCCGGACAAGGGTCACAGATACGCAGTATTTT
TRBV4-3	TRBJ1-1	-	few	CASSPEGQGAEAFF	TGCGCCAGCAGCCCCGAGGGTCAGGGCGCTGAAGCTTTCTTT
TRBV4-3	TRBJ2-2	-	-	CASSRETGYSGELFF	TGCGCCAGCAGCCGCGAAACAGGGTACTCCGGGGAGCTGTTTTTT
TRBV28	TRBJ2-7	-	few	CASNRPDGSSYEQYF	TGTGCCAGCAATCGACCGGACGGATCCTCCTACGAGCAGTACTTC
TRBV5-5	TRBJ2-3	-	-	CASSPQWGGTDTQYF	TGTGCCAGCAGCCCCCAGTGGGGTGGCACAGATACGCAGTATTTT
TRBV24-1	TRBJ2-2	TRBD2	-	CATSALAGPTGELFF	TGTGCCACCAGTGCGCTAGCGGGACCCACCGGGGAGCTGTTTTTT
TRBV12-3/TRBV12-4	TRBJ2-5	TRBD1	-	CASSPGQDIETQYF	TGTGCCAGCAGTCCAGGACAGGACATCGAGACCCAGTACTTC
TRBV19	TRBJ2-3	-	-	CASSRSSTQYF	TGTGCCAGTAGTCGATCTAGCACGCAGTATTTT
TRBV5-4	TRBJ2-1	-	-	CASSLRGEGNEQFF	TGTGCCAGCAGCTTGAGGGGTGAGGGGAATGAGCAGTTCTTC
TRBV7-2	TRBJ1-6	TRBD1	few	CASSYSGRGRNSPLHF	TGTGCCAGCAGCTATTCAGGCAGGGGGCGTAATTCACCCCTCCACTTT
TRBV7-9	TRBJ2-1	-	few	CASSLVEGVKNEQFF	TGTGCCAGCAGCTTAGTGGAAGGGGTCAAAAATGAGCAGTTCTTC
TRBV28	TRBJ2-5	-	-	CASSNSGTQETQYF	TGTGCCAGCAGTAACTCCGGGACCCAAGAGACCCAGTACTTC
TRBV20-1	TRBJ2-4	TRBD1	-	CSARDPRGRNIQYF	TGCAGTGCTAGAGATCCCAGGGGGCGTAACATTCAGTACTTC
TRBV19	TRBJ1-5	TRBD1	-	CTSNIGTGGNQPQHF	TGTACCAGTAATATTGGGACAGGGGGGAACCAGCCCCAGCATTTT
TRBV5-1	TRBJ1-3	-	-	CASSLAGKTSGNTIYF	TGCGCCAGCAGCTTGGCAGGGAAGACCTCTGGAAACACCATATATTTT
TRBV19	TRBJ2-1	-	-	CASGRLKGTVNNEQFF	TGTGCCAGTGGAAGACTTAAAGGGACGGTGAACAATGAGCAGTTCTTC
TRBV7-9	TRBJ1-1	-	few	CASSLARAGNTEAFF	TGTGCCAGCAGCTTAGCGCGGGCAGGGAACACTGAAGCTTTCTTT
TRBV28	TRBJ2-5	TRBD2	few	CASSPTSGSQETQYF	TGTGCCAGCAGCCCGACTAGCGGGAGTCAGGAGACCCAGTACTTC
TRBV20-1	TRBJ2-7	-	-	CSASLTVTYEQYF	TGCAGTGCTAGCTTGACTGTTACCTACGAGCAGTACTTC
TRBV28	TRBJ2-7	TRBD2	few	CASTEGGKANEQYF	TGTGCCAGCACCGAGGGAGGGAAAGCCAACGAGCAGTACTTC
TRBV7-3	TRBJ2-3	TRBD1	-	CASSVDRSTDTQYF	TGTGCCAGCAGCGTGGACAGGAGCACGGATACGCAGTATTTT
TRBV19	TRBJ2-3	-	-	CATSTQGRIDTQYF	TGTGCCACTTCGACACAGGGACGCATAGATACGCAGTATTTT